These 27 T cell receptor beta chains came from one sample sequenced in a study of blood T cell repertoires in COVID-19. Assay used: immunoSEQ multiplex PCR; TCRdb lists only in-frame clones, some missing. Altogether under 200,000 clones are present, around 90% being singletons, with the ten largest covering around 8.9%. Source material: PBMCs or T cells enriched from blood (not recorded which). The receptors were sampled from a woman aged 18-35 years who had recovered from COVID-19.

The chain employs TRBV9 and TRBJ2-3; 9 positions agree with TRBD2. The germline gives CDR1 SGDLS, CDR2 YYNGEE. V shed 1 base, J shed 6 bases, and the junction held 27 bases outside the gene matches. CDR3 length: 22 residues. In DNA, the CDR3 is TGTGCCAGCAGCGTAAGACCCCACCCCGCTTGGACTAGCGCGCTTCGTGGGGATACGCAGTATTTT. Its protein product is CASSVRPHPAWTSALRGDTQYF. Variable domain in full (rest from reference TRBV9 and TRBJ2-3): DSGVTQTPKHLITATGQRVTLRCSPRSGDLSVYWYQQSLDQGLQFLIQYYNGEERAKGNILERFSAQQFPDLHSELNLSSLELGDSALYFCASSVRPHPAWTSALRGDTQYFGPGTRLTVL.

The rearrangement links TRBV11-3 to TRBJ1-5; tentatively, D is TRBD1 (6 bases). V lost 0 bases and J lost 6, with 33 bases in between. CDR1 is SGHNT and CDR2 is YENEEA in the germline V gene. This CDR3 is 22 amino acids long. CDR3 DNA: TGTGCCAGCAGCTTAGAAACAGGGACCCCTGTTTCCTCGGGGGGGATTCGTCAGCCCCAGCATTTT. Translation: CASSLETGTPVSSGGIRQPQHF.

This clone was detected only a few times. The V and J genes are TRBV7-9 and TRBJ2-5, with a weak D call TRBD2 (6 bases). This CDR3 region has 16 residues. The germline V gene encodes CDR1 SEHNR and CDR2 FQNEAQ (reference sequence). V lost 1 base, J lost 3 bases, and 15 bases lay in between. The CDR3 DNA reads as TGTGCCAGCAGCTTAGAGCGGGCCCTTTTGAAAGAGACCCAGTACTTC. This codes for CASSLERALLKETQYF.

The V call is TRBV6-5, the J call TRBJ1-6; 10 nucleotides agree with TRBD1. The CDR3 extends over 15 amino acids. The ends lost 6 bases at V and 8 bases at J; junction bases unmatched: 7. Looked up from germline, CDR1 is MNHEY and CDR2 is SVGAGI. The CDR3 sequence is CASRGRDRGYSPLHF. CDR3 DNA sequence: TGTGCCAGCAGGGGCCGGGACAGGGGATATTCACCCCTCCACTTT.

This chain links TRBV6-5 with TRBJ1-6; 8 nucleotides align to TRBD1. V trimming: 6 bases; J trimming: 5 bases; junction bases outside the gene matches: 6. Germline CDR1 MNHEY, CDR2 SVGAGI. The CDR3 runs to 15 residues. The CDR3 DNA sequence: TGTGCCAGCAGAGAGCCGGGACAGGATAATTCACCCCTCCACTTT. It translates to CASREPGQDNSPLHF.

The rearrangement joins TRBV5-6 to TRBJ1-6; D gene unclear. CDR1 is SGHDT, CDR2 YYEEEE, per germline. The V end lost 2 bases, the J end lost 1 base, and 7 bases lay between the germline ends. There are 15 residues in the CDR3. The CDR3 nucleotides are TGTGCCAGCAGCTTCAGGAGGTCCTATAATTCACCCCTCCACTTT. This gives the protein CASSFRRSYNSPLHF.

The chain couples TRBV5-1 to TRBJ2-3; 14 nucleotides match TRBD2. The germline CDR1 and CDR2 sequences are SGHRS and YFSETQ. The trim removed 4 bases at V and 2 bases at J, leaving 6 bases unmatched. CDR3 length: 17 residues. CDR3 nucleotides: TGCGCCAGCAGCCCGGGGACTAGCGGGGGAAACACAGATACGCAGTATTTT. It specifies CASSPGTSGGNTDTQYF.

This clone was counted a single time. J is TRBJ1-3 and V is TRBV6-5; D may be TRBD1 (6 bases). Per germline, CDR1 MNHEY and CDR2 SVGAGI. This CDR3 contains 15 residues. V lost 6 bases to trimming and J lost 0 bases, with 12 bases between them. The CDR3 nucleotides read TGTGCCAGCAGACCTAGGGGGGGCTCTGGAAACACCATATATTTT. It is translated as CASRPRGGSGNTIYF.

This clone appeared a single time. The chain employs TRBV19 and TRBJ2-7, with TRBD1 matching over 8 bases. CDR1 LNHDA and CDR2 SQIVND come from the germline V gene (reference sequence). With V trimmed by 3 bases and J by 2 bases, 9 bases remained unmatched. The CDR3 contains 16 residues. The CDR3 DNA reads TGTGCCAGTAGTATCCTCGCGGACAGGGTAGCCTACGAGCAGTACTTC. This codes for CASSILADRVAYEQYF.

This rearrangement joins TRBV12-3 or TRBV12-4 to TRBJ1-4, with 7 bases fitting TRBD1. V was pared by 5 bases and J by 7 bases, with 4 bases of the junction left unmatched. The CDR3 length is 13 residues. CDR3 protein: CASSGQAGEKLFF. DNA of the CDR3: TGTGCCAGCAGTGGACAGGCGGGTGAAAAACTGTTTTTT.

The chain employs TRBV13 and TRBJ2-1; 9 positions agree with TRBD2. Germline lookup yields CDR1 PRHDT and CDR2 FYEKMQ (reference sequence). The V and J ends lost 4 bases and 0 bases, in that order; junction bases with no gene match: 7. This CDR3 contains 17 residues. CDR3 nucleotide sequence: TGTGCCAGCAGCTCCCTAGCGGGGCCAAGCTCCTACAATGAGCAGTTCTTC. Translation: CASSSLAGPSSYNEQFF.

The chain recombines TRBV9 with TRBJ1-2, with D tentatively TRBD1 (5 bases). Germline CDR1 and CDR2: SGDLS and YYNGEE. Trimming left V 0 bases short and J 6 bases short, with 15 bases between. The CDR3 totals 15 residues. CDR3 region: CASSVGDSLHHGYTF. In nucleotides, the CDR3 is TGTGCCAGCAGCGTAGGGGACTCGCTTCACCATGGCTACACCTTC.

CDR3 in amino acids: CASSRGTARYGYTF. The CDR3 coding sequence is TGCGCCAGCAGCCGGGGGACGGCCCGCTATGGCTACACCTTC. The chain couples TRBV5-1 to TRBJ1-2; D perhaps matches TRBD1 (5 bases). The CDR3 is 14 residues long. With 4 bases removed from V and 4 bases from J, the gap between germline ends came to 14 bases. Germline values: CDR1 SGHRS, CDR2 YFSETQ.

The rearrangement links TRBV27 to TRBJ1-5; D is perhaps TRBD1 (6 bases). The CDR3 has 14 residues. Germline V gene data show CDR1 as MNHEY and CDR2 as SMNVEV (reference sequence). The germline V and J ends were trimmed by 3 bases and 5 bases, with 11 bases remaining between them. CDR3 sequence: CASSLKQGHQPQHF. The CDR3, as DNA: TGTGCCAGCAGTTTGAAACAGGGCCATCAGCCCCAGCATTTT.

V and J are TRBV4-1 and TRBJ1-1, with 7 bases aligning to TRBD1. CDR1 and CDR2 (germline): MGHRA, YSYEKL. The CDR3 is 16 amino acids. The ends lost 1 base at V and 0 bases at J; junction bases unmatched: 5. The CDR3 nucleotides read TGCGCCAGCAGCCAAGCTCCGACAGGGCTGAACACTGAAGCTTTCTTT. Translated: CASSQAPTGLNTEAFF.

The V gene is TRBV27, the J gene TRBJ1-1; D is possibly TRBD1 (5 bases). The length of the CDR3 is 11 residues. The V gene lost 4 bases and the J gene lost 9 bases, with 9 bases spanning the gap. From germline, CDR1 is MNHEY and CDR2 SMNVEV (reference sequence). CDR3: CASSYDRKAFF. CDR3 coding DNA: TGTGCCAGCAGTTATGACAGAAAAGCTTTCTTT.

The CDR3 reads CATSDPYRGEQYF. The CDR3 DNA reads as TGTGCCACCAGTGATCCTTACAGGGGAGAGCAGTACTTC. This chain joins TRBV24-1 and TRBJ2-7; 7 bases map to TRBD1. From germline, CDR1 is KGHDR and CDR2 SFDVKD. Trimming took 3 bases from V and 7 from J; bases not matched to a gene: 5. This CDR3 has 13 amino acids.

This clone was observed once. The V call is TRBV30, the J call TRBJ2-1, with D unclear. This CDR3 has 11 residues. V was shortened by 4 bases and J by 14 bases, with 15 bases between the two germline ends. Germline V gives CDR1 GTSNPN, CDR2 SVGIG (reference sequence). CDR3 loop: CAWTLAGKKFF. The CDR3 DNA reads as TGTGCCTGGACCCTGGCAGGAAAGAAGTTCTTC.

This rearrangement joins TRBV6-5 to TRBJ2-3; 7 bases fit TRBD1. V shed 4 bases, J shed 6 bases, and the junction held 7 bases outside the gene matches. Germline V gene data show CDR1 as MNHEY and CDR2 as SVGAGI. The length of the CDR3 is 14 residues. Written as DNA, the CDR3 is TGTGCCAGCAGTTGGGACAGTGGTCTGGATACGCAGTATTTT. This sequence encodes CASSWDSGLDTQYF.

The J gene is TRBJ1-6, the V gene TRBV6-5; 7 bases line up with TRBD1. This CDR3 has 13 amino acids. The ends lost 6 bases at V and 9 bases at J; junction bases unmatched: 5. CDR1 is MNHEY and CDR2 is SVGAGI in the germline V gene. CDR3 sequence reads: CASSRDSASPLHF. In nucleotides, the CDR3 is TGTGCCAGCAGCCGGGACAGTGCTTCACCCCTCCACTTT.

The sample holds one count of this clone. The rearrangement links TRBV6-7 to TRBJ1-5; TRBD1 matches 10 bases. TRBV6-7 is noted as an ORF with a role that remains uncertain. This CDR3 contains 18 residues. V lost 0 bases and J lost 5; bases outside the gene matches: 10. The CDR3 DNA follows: TGTGCCAGCAGTTACTCAAACCGGGACAGGGGTGATTATCAGCCCCAGCATTTT. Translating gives CASSYSNRDRGDYQPQHF.

CDR3 bases: TGTGCCACCCAATTGACAGGGAGTTCCTACGAGCAGTACTTC. Encoded protein: CATQLTGSSYEQYF. V gene TRBV19 combines with J gene TRBJ2-7; 7 bases match TRBD1. This CDR3 comprises 14 residues. The J segment lost 1 base and the V segment lost 10 bases, leaving 10 bases of the junction unmatched. The germline CDR1 and CDR2 sequences are LNHDA and SQIVND (reference sequence).

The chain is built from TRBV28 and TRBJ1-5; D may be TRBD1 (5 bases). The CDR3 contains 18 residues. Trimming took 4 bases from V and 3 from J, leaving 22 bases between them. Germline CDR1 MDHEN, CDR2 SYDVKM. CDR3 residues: CASSSSPFGRANNQPQHF. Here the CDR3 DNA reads TGTGCCAGCAGTTCAAGCCCCTTCGGCAGGGCTAACAATCAGCCCCAGCATTTT.

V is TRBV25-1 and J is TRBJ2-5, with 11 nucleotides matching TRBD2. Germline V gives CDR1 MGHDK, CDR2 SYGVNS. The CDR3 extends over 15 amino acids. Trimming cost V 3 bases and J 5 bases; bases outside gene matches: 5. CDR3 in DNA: TGTGCCAGCAGTGATCGTCCTAGCGGGGGGGAGACCCAGTACTTC. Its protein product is CASSDRPSGGETQYF.

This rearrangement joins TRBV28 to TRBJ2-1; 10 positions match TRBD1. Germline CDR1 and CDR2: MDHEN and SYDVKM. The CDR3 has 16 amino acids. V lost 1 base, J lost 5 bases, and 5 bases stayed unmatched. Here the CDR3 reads CASSLLGTGADNEQFF. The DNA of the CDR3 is TGTGCCAGCAGTTTATTGGGGACAGGGGCCGACAATGAGCAGTTCTTC.

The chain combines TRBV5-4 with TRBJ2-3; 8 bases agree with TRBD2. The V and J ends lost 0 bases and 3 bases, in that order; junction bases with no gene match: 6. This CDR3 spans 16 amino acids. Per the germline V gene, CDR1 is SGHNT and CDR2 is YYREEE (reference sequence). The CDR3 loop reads CASSLGAGGRTDTQYF. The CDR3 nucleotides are TGTGCCAGCAGCTTGGGGGCGGGGGGTCGTACAGATACGCAGTATTTT.

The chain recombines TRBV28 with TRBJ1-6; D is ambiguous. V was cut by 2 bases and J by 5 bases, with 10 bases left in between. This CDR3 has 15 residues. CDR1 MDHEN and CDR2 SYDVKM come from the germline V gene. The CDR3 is CASSLEFPDNSPLHF. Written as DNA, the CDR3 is TGTGCCAGCAGTTTAGAGTTCCCGGATAATTCACCCCTCCACTTT.